This T cell receptor beta chain was profiled in a study of identical twins. Regarding the study as a whole: Invariant cells of the MAIT and iNKT types might have partly distorted the zero-insertion analyses.

V was trimmed by 3 bases and J by 6 bases, leaving 18 bases between them. The CDR3 has 15 residues. Germline V gene lookup returns CDR1 SQVTM and CDR2 ANQGSEA. TCRdb fed the 5' RACE reads into MiXCR, producing one record per CDR3 protein. The repertoire has around 670,000 distinct CDR3 sequences, 5.5% to 7.5% of them found once; the top ten carry roughly 1.8%. Turning to this clonotype: What it binds is unknown.

The chain has TRBV29-1 and TRBJ2-1; no firm D call. The sample was naive T cells sorted from blood. The clonotype comes from a man between 18 and 35 years old in good health. The CDR3: CSVERWQVDVNEQFF. The CDR3 DNA is TGCAGCGTTGAGCGATGGCAGGTAGACGTCAATGAGCAGTTCTTC.